This T cell receptor beta chain was sequenced for a study of cytomegalovirus exposure and HLA in healthy donors listed by TCRdb under 2017. About the study as a whole: According to an earlier analysis of 450 to 650 of the donors, about 179 million T cells yielded 117 million unique TCR beta sequences and roughly 280 Gb of sequence data. Roughly 300 gigabases of sequencing data and approximately 92 million unique TCR sequences made up an early release that covered approximately 650 HLA-typed donors. The genetic ancestry cluster associated with self-reported Caucasian donors included 65% to 90% of the roughly 380 genotyped donors. The aim of the study was to test whether cataloging public T cell receptors could identify signatures of past pathogen exposure. Using immunosequencing, the study profiled T cell repertoires from 550 to 750 subjects and related those repertoires to cytomegalovirus serostatus. A separate validation cohort of roughly 110 different subjects was used in addition to the roughly 720-subject first cohort. The study combined high-throughput TCR immunosequencing, statistical association of individual TCRs with disease status, and machine learning to predict cytomegalovirus infection status. In a later analysis, previously published TCR beta repertoires from several hundred donors were re-analyzed and high-resolution HLA genotyping was added so that TCR occurrence patterns could be studied. Rather than drawing on any new phenotypic data, the later analysis identified candidate immune exposures from TCR beta sequences and the way those sequences occurred across donors. An earlier analysis of 587 of the donors used high-throughput TCR beta sequencing to judge whether each TCR beta V gene segment behaved as functional or pseudogenic. Donor age, sex, ethnicity and CMV serostatus were collected together with the repertoire data. A later genetic analysis took genome-wide SNP genotypes for about three fifths of the 666 donors and used that subset as a discovery cohort. All discovery cohort repertoires had been generated using a single sequencing platform. Both class I and class II loci were covered by HLA typing, at four-digit resolution. The number of donors typed differed by locus, with roughly 620-630 for A, B, C, DRB1 and DQB1, roughly 520 for DQA1, over 600 for DPA1, and roughly 450 for DPB1. Several DR-DQ haplotypes were handled as single units for association and clustering because linkage in the cohort was strong. Across under 500 genotyped donors of the cohort, an average of approximately 200,000 unique TCR beta nucleotide sequences per donor were sequenced, and approximately 17% of those sequences were non-productive.

The cohort consisted of fewer than 700 healthy bone marrow donors. At the time of sampling, all cohort members were nominally healthy, though unrecorded immune exposures were likely present. The donor tested CMV seronegative and was one of the 352 seronegative cohort members. Every donor gave a peripheral blood sample, and the peripheral blood mononuclear cells from that sample were used for TCR beta sequencing. The Qiagen DNeasy Blood Extraction Kit was used to extract genomic DNA from the blood cell samples. The research as a whole found: According to a later genetic analysis, donors in an Asian-associated ancestry cluster had fewer N-insertions in productive TCRs than the approximately 610-donor mean. Because counts were too low, around 18 rarely observed V segments, including chromosome 9 orphons, were left out of the earlier analysis of some 600 of the donors. An earlier analysis of approximately 590 of the donors showed that most TCR beta V segments appeared in productive rearrangements either about 87% or about 30% of the time, which broadly matched IMGT annotations. A later analysis found that TCR association rates varied across HLA loci, with DRB1 alleles showing the most associated TCRs and HLA-C alleles the fewest. Correlated functional status among segregating V segments might be attributable to linkage disequilibrium, but an unknown experimental factor could not be ruled out. For the cohort, immune exposure information was limited to CMV serostatus. The presence/absence analyses assumed that sequencing depth was roughly uniform across donors, and that assumption may not be true. Because HLA typing was unavailable for some donors at each locus, only the typed subset was used in association tests. When HLA alleles, especially DR and DQ, strongly co-occurred, TCR associations were difficult to assign to individual alleles. Only TCR beta chains were sequenced in this cohort, and the absence of alpha or paired-chain data limited detectable features. The classifier was reported to diagnose cytomegalovirus status with high specificity and sensitivity in both the original and validation cohorts. While some public TCRs were present in many individuals, most TCR sequences turned up only very rarely across donors. According to a later analysis, most CMV-associated TCR beta chains appeared to be HLA-restricted, and the HLA associations seemed to be driven largely by CMV exposure. A group of highly shared sequence variants was considered likely to be a technical artifact of the sequencing pipeline. Some IMGT-functional V segments, including TRBV6-2 and TRBV6-3, could not be distinguished by the 87-base-pair reads and were therefore excluded. A later genetic analysis associated a missense DCLRE1C variant with V-gene and J-gene trimming of TCR beta chains, and an independent cohort replicated the association. According to a later analysis, parvovirus B19, influenza, CMV and Epstein-Barr virus appeared linked to several top co-occurrence clusters. The authors suggested that the approach could potentially be extended to other disease states and immunological phenotypes. A later analysis associated 15,000 to 20,000 TCR beta sequences with specific HLA alleles at a false discovery rate of 0.05. In a later analysis, HLA-associated TCR beta chains were found to be more clonally expanded and to have lower generation probabilities than equally common non-associated chains. A few of the identified cytomegalovirus-associated TCR beta chains were confirmed in vitro to be specific for cytomegalovirus antigens. A further reported finding was that TCR beta sequences accurately predicted the HLA-A and HLA-B alleles for most subjects in the first cohort. The study gave a list of about 170 TCR beta chains associated with cytomegalovirus.

Turning to this clone: No antigen is known for it.

Library method: the immunoSEQ multiplex PCR assay. The multiplex PCR relied on a mix of 60 forward primers for TCR Vbeta segments and 13 reverse primers for TCR Jbeta segments. Amplification of the CDR3 region of rearranged TCR beta genes was performed with a multiplex PCR assay on genomic DNA. The Illumina HiSeq System was used to sequence the amplified TCR beta libraries as 87-base-pair reads. The paper's data handling went like this. Across the roughly 700 repertoires, a later analysis counted 75 million to 90 million unique TCR beta chains, 8.5 million to 12 million of which were shared by at least two donors. Raw reads were error-corrected and collapsed into unique sequences by a nearest-neighbor algorithm in which closely related sequences were merged to remove PCR and sequencing errors. Alignment of CDR3 sequences to IMGT reference sequences was used to assign V, D and J gene segments. Each retained sequence needed at least a six-nucleotide match to both a V gene segment and a J gene segment. A rearrangement was called productive if the CDR3 had no stop codons and remained in frame with V and J, and every other rearrangement was called non-productive. Following IMGT convention, CDR3 was defined as the stretch from the second conserved V-encoded cysteine up to the conserved J-encoded phenylalanine. The earlier analysis of about 590 of the donors excluded sequences that lacked an unambiguous match to a single V gene segment. In an earlier analysis of 587 of the donors, V segments were called functional above 56.7% productive rearrangements and were called segregating when the between-donor standard deviation exceeded 5%. A statistical classification framework was built to diagnose cytomegalovirus status from the catalog of TCR beta chain sequences. In a later analysis, V and J genes were assigned by comparing TCR nucleotide sequences against IMGT/GENE-DB human TR gene sequences. A later analysis assigned CDR3 sequences and most-parsimonious VDJ recombination scenarios with the TCRdist pipeline. In a later analysis, every TCR beta chain was defined by the combination of its CDR3 amino acid sequence and its V-gene family, and reads without a unique V-gene family were dropped. In a later analysis, 500 to 700 highly shared, low-generation-probability nucleotide sequences were removed to address suspected cross-contamination and a sequencing artifact. A later analysis calculated a clonal expansion index for each public chain from normalized within-repertoire ranks of inferred template counts. A later analysis computed generation probabilities with a VDJ recombination model fitted to out-of-frame rearrangements, and checked the results against IGoR. In a later analysis, hypergeometric tests were used to score TCR-TCR, TCR-HLA and TCR-CMV co-occurrence, with a repertoire-size bias correction applied to TCR pairs. In a later analysis, false discovery rates were estimated by permuting HLA or CMV assignments 20 times. A later analysis grouped co-occurring TCRs with DBSCAN, adding TCRdist sequence similarity when clustering within HLA-allele-positive subsets. Co-occurrence clustering excluded repertoires with fewer than 30,000 or more than 120,000 public chains, plus five with anomalous nucleotide sharing. TCRdb retrieved this table from immuneACCESS and kept in-frame rearrangements only. Not all clones are present; in checked studies, unresolved V genes account for under half, and no reason is known for the remainder. V, J and clone size were drawn from that table, and D and trimming were deduced from the DNA. The table for this sample records 140,000 to 150,000 clones. 1.5% to 2% of the sample is in the top ten clones.

Based on the germline V gene, the CDR1 and CDR2 sequences are SNHLY and FYNNEI. V is reduced by 4 bases and J by 5 bases, leaving a spacing of 8 bases between them. The cysteine opens and the phenylalanine closes a CDR3 of 12 amino acids. Only CDR3 DNA is held: 36 bases, read in frame from base 1. The sequenced material came from PBMCs. The source is a woman between 50 and 59 years old in good health and CMV-seronegative. The chain employs TRBV2 and TRBJ1-2; the D gene is perhaps TRBD1, on 5 matching bases. The CDR3 region has the sequence CASSVDRYGYTF. Here is the DNA: TGTGCCAGCAGTGTTGACAGATATGGCTACACCTTC.